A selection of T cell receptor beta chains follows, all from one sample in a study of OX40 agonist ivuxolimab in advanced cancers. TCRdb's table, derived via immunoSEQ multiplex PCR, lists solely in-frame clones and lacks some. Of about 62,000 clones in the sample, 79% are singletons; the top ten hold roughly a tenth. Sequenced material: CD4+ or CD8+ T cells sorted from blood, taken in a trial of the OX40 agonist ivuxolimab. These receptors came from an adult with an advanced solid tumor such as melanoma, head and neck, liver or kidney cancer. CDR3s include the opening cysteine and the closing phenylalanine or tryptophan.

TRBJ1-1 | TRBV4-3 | CASSPGTPEAFF
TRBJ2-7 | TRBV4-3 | CASSQGGAGTTYEQYF
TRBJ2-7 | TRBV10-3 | CAISDIGREGDEQYF
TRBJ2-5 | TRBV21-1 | CASSRRKETQYF
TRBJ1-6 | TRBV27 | CASSLTGRSSYNSPLHF
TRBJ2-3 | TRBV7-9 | CASSLVYASGVSTDTQYF
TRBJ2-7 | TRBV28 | CASSFIGGFYEQYF
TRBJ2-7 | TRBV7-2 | CASSPGGGVYYEQYF
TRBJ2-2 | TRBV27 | CASRGQGRNTGELFF
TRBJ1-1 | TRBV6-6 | CASSPAGTEAFF
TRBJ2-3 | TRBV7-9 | CASSLGVAGDTQYF
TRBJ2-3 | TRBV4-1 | CASSQDSPSTDTQYF
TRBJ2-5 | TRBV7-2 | CASSLSETQYF
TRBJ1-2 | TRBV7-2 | CASSFSGLQYGYTF
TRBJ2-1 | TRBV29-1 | CSVEVRGFEQFF
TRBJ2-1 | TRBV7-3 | CASSLGSGNSYNEQFF
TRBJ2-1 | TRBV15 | CATSRSDRFDEQFF
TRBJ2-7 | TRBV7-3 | CASSLGRGASYEQYF
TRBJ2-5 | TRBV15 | CATLGGEETQYF
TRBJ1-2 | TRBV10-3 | CAISESTRSNYGYTF
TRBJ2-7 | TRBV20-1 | CSARNYEQYF
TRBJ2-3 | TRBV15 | CATSKGTSNTDTQYF
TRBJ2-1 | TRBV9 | CASSVSSGISYNEQFF
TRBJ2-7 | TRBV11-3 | CASSLVGGGAYEQYF
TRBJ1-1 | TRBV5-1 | CASSQTLDEAFF
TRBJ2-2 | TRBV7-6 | CASSLGGGSGELFF
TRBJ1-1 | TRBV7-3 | CLNLAGTRNTEAFF
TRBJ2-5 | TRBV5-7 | CASSPSSPQETQYF
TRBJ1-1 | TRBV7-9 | CASSWWGVPEAFF
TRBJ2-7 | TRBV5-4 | CASSFFGGAEQYF
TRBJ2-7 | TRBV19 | CASSQKGQGYYEQYF
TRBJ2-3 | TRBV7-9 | CASNQTGGGTDTQYF
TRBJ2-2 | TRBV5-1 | CASSLDVGSRGQANTGELFF
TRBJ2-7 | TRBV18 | CASSPTATYEQYF
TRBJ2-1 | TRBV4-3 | CASSQDLDSLQNNEQFF
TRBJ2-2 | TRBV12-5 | CASGSGQNTGELFF
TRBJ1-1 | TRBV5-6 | CASRPRQIMNTEAFF
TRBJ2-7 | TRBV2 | CASSEAPSWEQYF
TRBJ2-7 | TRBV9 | CASSVHGQGADEQYF
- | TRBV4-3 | CASSQLPRDRTYEQYF
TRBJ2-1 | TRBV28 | CASSLRVHNEQFF
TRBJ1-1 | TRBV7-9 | CASSITRVTAFF
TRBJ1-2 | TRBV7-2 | CASSQMRAAGYGYTF
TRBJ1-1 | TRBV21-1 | CASSKVLRGALVDTEAFF
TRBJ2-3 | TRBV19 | CASRGTSGSTDTQYF
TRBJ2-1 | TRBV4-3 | CASTRGPGGTYEQFF
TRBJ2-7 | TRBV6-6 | CASSYGGLEAYEQYF
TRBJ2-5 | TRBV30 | CAWFSARGPRETQYF
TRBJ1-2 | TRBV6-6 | CASSTPGQSTSYGYTF
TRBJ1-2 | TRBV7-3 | CASSLTTEARIDYGYTF
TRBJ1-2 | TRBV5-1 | CASSTTGVGGYTF
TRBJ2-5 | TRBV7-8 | CASSPGAEETQYF
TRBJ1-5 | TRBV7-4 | CASSSWDREHPGGNQPQHF
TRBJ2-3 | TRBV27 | CASSLLSGADTQYF
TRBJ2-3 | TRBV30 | CAWSVRVTDTQYF